This TCR beta chain was retrieved from a study of T cell repertoires in cytomegalovirus infection. Study results and caveats: HLA-C-restricted TCR beta clonotypes specific for CMV led the ex vivo response.

TCRdb ran MiXCR on the reads and lists one entry per CDR3 protein. The sample carries more than 400,000 distinct CDR3 sequences, 26% recorded once. This clonotype was seen repeatedly, ten times or more. Its antigen is not identified. This CDR3 is built from 11 residues. V lost 6 bases, J lost 3 bases, and 3 bases lay in between. Germline lookup yields CDR1 SGHTA and CDR2 FQGNSA. This chain uses TRBV7-2 with TRBJ2-1; D gene uncertain. The specimen was PBMCs. The sequence was obtained from a human donor in good health (CMV status not recorded). Some clones in this sample may be carry-over from other donors' samples. The CDR3 region is CASRFYNEQFF. CDR3 DNA: TGTGCCAGCAGATTCTACAATGAGCAGTTCTTC.